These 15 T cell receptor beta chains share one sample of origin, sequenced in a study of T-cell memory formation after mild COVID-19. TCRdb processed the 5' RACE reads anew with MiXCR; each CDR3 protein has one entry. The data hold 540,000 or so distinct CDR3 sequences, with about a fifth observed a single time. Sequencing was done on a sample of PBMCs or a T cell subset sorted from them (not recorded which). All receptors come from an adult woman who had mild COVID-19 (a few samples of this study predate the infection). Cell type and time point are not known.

CDR3 sequence reads: CASSLEPSTDTGELFF. In DNA form, the CDR3 reads TGCGCCAGCAGCTTGGAGCCGTCTACCGACACCGGGGAGCTGTTTTTT. The V call is TRBV5-1, the J call TRBJ2-2, with D uncertain. The V gene's germline CDR1 is SGHRS and CDR2 YFSETQ. The CDR3 consists of 16 residues. V was pared by 0 bases and J by 3 bases, with 12 bases between. The full variable domain, completed using reference TRBV5-1 and TRBJ2-2, is KAGVTQTPRYLIKTRGQQVTLSCSPISGHRSVSWYQQTPGQGLQFLFEYFSETQRNKGNFPGRFSGRQFSNSRSEMNVSTLELGDSALYLCASSLEPSTDTGELFFGEGSRLTVL.

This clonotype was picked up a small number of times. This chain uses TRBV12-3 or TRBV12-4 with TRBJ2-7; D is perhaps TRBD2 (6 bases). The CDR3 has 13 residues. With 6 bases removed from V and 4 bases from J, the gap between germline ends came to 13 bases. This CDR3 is CASSRGSTYEQYF. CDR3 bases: TGTGCCAGCAGCCGGGGGTCGACGTACGAGCAGTACTTC.

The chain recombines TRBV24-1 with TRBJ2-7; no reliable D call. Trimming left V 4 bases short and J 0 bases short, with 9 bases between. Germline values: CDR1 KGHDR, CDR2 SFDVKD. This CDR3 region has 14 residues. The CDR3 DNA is TGTGCCACCAGTGAGCAGGATAGCTCCTACGAGCAGTACTTC. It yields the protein CATSEQDSSYEQYF.

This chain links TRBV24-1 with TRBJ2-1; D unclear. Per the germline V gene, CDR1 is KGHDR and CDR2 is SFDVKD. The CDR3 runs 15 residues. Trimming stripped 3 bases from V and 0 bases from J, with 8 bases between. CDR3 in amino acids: CATSDIESSYNEQFF. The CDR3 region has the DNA TGTGCCACCAGTGATATAGAAAGCTCCTACAATGAGCAGTTCTTC.

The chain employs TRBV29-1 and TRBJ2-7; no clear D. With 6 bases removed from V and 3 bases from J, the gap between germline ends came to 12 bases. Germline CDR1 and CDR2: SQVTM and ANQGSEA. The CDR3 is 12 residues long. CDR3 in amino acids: CSVDIGGYEQYF. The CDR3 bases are TGCAGCGTAGACATCGGTGGCTACGAGCAGTACTTC.

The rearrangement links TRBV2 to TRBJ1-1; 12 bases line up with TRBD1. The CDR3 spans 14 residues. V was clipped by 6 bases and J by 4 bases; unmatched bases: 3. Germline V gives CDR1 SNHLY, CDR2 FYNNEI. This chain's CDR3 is CASSEGQGATEAFF. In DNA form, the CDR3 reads TGTGCCAGCAGCGAGGGACAGGGGGCCACTGAAGCTTTCTTT.

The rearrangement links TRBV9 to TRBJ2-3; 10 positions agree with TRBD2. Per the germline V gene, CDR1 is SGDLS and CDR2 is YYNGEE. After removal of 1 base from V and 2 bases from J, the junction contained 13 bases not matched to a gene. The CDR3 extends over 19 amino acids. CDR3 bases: TGTGCCAGCAGCGTAACGGCTAGCGGGGGTCCCGCAAACACAGATACGCAGTATTTT. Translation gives CASSVTASGGPANTDTQYF.

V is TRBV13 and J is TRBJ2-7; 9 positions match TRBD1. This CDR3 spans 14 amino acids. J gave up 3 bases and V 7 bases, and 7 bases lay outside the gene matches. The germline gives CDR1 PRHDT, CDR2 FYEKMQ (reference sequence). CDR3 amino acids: CASIQAGQGYEQYF. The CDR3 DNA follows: TGTGCCAGCATCCAGGCGGGACAGGGCTACGAGCAGTACTTC.

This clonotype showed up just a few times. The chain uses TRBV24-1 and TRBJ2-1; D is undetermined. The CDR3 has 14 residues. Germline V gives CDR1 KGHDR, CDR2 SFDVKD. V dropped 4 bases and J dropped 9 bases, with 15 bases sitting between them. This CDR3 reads CATSDHHTLSEQFF. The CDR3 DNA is TGTGCCACCAGTGACCACCATACCTTAAGTGAGCAGTTCTTC.

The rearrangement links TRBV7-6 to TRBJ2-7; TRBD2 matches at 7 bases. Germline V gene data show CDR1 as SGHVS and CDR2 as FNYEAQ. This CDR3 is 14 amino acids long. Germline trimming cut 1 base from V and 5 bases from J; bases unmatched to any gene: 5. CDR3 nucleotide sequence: TGTGCCAGCAGCTTAGGTGCGGGAGATAACGAGCAGTACTTC. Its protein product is CASSLGAGDNEQYF.

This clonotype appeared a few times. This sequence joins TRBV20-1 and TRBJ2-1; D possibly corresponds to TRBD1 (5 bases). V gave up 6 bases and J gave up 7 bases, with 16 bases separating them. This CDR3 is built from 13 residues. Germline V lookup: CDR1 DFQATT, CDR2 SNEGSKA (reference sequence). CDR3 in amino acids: CSARDGPPNEQFF. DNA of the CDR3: TGCAGTGCCAGGGATGGCCCGCCGAATGAGCAGTTCTTC.

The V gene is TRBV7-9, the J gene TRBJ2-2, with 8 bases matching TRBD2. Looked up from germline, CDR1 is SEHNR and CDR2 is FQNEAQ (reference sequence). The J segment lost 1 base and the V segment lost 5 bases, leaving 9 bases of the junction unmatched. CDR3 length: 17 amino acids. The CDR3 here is CASSIRDLAGNTGELFF. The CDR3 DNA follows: TGTGCCAGCAGCATAAGAGACCTAGCGGGGAACACCGGGGAGCTGTTTTTT.

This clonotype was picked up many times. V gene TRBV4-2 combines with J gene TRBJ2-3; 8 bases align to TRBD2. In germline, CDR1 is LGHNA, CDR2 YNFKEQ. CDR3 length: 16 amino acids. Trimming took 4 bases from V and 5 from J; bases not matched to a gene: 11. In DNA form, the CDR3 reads TGTGCCAGCAGCCTCACCGGGACTAGTGTAGGAGATACGCAGTATTTT. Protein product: CASSLTGTSVGDTQYF.

Here the CDR3 DNA reads TGTGCCAGCAGCCACAACAGCGGAGGGGTTGGGACCCAGTACTTC. Its translation is CASSHNSGGVGTQYF. This chain joins TRBV9 and TRBJ2-5, with TRBD2 as a possible D gene (6 bases). V lost 4 bases to trimming and J lost 7 bases, with 20 bases between them. Per germline, CDR1 SGDLS and CDR2 YYNGEE. CDR3 length: 15 amino acids.

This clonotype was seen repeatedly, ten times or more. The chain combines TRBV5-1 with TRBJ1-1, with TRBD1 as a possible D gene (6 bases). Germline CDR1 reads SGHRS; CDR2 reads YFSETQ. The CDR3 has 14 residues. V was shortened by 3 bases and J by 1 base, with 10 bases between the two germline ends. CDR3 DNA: TGCGCCAGCAGCTGGGGACACGCGAACACTGAAGCTTTCTTT. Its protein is CASSWGHANTEAFF.